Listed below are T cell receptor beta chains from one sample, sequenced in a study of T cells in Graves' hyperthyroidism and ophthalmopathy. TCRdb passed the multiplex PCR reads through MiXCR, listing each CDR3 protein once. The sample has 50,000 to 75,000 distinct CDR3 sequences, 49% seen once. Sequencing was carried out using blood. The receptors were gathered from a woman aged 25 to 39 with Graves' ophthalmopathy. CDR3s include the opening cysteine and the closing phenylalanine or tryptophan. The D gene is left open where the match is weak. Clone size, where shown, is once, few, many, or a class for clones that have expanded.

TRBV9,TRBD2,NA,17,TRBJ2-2,TGTGCCAGCAGCGTAGCGGGAGGCCCGACGGAAACCGGGGAGCTGTTTTTT,CASSVAGGPTETGELFF
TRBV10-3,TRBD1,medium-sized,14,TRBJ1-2,TGTGCCATCAGTAATCTGGGACAGGGCGGTGGCTACACCTTC,CAISNLGQGGGYTF
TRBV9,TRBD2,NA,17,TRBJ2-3,TGTGCCAGCAGCGTAGGTGGACTAGCGGGAAGGACAGATACGCAGTATTTT,CASSVGGLAGRTDTQYF
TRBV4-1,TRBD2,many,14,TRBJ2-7,TGCGCCAGCAGCCAAGGACTAGCGGGACGCGAGCAGTACTTC,CASSQGLAGREQYF
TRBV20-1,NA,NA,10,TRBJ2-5,TGCAGCGCTAAGGTGGAGACCCAGTACTTC,CSAKVETQYF
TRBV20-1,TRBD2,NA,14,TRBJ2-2,TGCAGCATCCTTAGCGGGCCGAACACCGGGGAGCTGTTTTTT,CSILSGPNTGELFF
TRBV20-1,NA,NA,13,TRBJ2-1,TGCAGTGCCCGGAGAGCGACAAGCAATGAGCAGTTCTTC,CSARRATSNEQFF
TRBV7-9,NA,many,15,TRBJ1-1,TGTGCCAGCAGCTTAGGTAAGGGAATGAACACTGAAGCTTTCTTT,CASSLGKGMNTEAFF
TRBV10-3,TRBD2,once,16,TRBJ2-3,TGTGCCATCAGTGCTGCGTCTAGCGGGAGATCGGATACGCAGTATTTT,CAISAASSGRSDTQYF
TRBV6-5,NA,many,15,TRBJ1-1,TGTGCCAGCAGTTACACAAACGCCAGGAACACTGAAGCTTTCTTT,CASSYTNARNTEAFF
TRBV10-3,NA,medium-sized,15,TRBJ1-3,TGTGCCATCAGTACAGGATCGATATCTGGAAACACCATATATTTT,CAISTGSISGNTIYF
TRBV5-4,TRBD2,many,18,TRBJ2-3,TGTGCCAGCAGCCCGCGGGGGGCTAGCGGGATCGTTACAGATACGCAGTATTTT,CASSPRGASGIVTDTQYF
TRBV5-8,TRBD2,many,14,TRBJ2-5,TGTGCCAGCAGCCCGGGACTAGTGAAAGAGACCCAGTACTTC,CASSPGLVKETQYF
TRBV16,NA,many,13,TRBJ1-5,TGTGCCAGCAGCAGAACAGGGACACAGCCCCAGCATTTT,CASSRTGTQPQHF
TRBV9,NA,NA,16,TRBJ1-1,TGTGCCAGCAGCGTAGCTGGGGACGGAGGAAACACGGAAGCTTTCTTT,CASSVAGDGGNTEAFF
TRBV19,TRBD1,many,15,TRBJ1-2,TGTGCCAGTAGTATTCACCAGGACAGGGGAGTCGGCTACACCTTC,CASSIHQDRGVGYTF
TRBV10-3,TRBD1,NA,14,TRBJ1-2,TGTGCCATCAGTGCGGGACAGGGGGCGGGAGGCTACACCTTC,CAISAGQGAGGYTF
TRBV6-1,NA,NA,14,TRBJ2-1,TGTGCCAGCAACACCCCGGGGACCCACAATGAGCAGTTCTTC,CASNTPGTHNEQFF
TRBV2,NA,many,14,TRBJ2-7,TGTGCCAGTCAGACAGGAACGGCATCCTACGAGCAGTACTTC,CASQTGTASYEQYF
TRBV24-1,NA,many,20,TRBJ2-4,TGTGCCACCGGTGACGTTCCGGGCCGCGAGAATATACTAGCCAAAAACATTCAGTACTTC,CATGDVPGRENILAKNIQYF
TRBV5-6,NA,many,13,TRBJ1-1,TGTGCCAGCAGCTTGGGTCGGTTGACTGAAGCTTTCTTT,CASSLGRLTEAFF
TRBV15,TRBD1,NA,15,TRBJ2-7,TGTGCCACCAGCACCCTGGACAGGATCCCCTACGAGCAGTACTTC,CATSTLDRIPYEQYF
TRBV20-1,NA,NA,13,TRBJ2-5,TGCAGTGCCAGGGGGGGCGATGGGCAGCCCCAGTACTTC,CSARGGDGQPQYF
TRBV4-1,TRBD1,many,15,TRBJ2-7,TGCGCCAGCAGCGAAAGGGACAGAACCTCCTACGAGCAGTACTTC,CASSERDRTSYEQYF
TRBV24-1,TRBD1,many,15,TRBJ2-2,TGTGCCACCAGACCGACAGGGGCGAACACCGGGGAGCTGTTTTTT,CATRPTGANTGELFF
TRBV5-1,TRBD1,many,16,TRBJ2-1,TGCGCCAGCAGCTTGGAATCGGGACAGGGGACCCATGAGCAGTTCTTC,CASSLESGQGTHEQFF